There are many counts of the clone carrying this T cell receptor (beta chain). The data were obtained in a study of early T cells in non-severe SARS-CoV-2 infection. The wider study: Whole-blood bulk RNA, unsorted, was sequenced, and chains were unpaired.

One entry per CDR3 protein, called by TCRdb with MiXCR from the 5' RACE reads. The sample gives tens of thousands of distinct CDR3 sequences, around 17% of which show up once; 5% to 5.5% is in the top ten. This sequence originates from an adult who was a healthcare worker with PCR-confirmed SARS-CoV-2 infection or an uninfected control (not recorded which). The input for sequencing was whole blood, taken at baseline.

The CDR3 here is CASLSADYEQYF. The CDR3, as DNA: TGTGCCAGCCTCTCTGCGGACTACGAGCAGTACTTC. The rearrangement joins TRBV28 to TRBJ2-7; D is uncertain. V was trimmed by 8 bases and J by 3 bases, leaving 11 bases between them. The V gene's germline CDR1 is MDHEN and CDR2 SYDVKM. The CDR3 consists of 12 residues.